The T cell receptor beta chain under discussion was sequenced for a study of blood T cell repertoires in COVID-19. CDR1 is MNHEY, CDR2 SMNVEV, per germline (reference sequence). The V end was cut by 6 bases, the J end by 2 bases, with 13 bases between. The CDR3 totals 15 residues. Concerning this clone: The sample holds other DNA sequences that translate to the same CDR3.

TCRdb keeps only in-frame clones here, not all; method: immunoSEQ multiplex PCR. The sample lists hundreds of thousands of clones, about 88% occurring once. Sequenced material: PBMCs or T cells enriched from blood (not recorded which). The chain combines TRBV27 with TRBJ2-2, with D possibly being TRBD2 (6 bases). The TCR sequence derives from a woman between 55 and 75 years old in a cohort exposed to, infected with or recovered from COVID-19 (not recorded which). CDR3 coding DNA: TGTGCCAGCAGCCTAAGCGGGCGTAACACCGGGGAGCTGTTTTTT. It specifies CASSLSGRNTGELFF.